This T cell receptor beta chain derives from a study of T cell responses to AZD1222 COVID-19 vaccine. Findings of the study overall: Donors were mostly white British, more females; clonal diversity possibly underestimated. After two AZD1222 doses, spike-specific TCR breadth and depth rose versus day 0. Researchers report vaccine-associated CD4 TCRs spanning spike, with dominance at 160-218 and 743-854.

The V gene lost 5 bases and the J gene lost 2 bases, with 10 bases spanning the gap. CDR1 is SEHNR and CDR2 is FQNEAQ in the germline V gene (reference sequence). This CDR3 has 13 residues. Some clones are missing from TCRdb's copy, which holds only in-frame ones; the method was immunoSEQ multiplex PCR. The sample contains about 140,000 clones, around 93% of which appear only once. Points on this clone: Its antigen remains unidentified.

Pooled samples include second doses given at about 4 or 12 weeks. The chain links TRBV7-9 to TRBJ2-7; D might be TRBD1 or TRBD2, each matching 5 bases. The receptor was derived from an adult who received the AZD1222 COVID-19 vaccine. Sample: peripheral blood, taken 28 days after the second AZD1222 dose. The CDR3 region has the DNA TGTGCCAGCAGCCCCAAGGGACCCTACGAGCAGTACTTC. This translates into CASSPKGPYEQYF. Looking up the rest from reference TRBV7-9 and TRBJ2-7 gives the full variable domain: DTGVSQNPRHKITKRGQNVTFRCDPISEHNRLYWYRQTLGQGPEFLTYFQNEAQLEKSRLLSDRFSAERPKGSFSTLEIQRTEQGDSAMYLCASSPKGPYEQYFGPGTRLTVT.